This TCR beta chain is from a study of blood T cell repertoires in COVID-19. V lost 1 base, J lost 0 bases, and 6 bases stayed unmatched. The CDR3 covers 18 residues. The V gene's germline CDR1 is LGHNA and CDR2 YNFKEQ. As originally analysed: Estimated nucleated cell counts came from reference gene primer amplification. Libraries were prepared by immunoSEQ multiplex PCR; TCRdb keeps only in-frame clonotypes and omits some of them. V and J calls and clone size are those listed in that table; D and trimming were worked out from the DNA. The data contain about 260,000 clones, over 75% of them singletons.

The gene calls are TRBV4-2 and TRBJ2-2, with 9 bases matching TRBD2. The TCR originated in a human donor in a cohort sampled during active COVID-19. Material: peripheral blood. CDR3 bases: TGTGCCAGCAGCCAAGGGCTAGCGGGGTTCGCGAACACCGGGGAGCTGTTTTTT. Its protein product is CASSQGLAGFANTGELFF.